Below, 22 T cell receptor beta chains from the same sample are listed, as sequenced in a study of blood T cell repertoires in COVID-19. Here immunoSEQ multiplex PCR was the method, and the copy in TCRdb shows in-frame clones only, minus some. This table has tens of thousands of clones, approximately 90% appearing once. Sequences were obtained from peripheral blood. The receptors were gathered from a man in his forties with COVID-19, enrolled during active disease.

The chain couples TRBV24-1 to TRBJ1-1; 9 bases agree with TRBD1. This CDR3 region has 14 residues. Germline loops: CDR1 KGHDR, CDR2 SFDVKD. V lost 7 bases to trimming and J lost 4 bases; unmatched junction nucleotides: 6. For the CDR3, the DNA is TGTGCCACCAGCGAACCGGGACAGGGCACTGAAGCTTTCTTT. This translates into CATSEPGQGTEAFF.

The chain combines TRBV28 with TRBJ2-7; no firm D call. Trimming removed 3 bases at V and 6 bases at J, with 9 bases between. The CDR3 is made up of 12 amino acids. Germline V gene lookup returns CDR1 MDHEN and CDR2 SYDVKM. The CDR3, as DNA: TGTGCCAGCAGTTTGAGAGGCCTCGAGCAGTACTTC. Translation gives CASSLRGLEQYF.

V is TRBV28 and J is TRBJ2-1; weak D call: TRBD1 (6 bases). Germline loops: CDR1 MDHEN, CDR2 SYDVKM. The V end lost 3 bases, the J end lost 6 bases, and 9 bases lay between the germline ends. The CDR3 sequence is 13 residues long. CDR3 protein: CASSFLQGNEQFF. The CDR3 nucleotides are TGTGCCAGCAGTTTCCTACAGGGCAATGAGCAGTTCTTC.

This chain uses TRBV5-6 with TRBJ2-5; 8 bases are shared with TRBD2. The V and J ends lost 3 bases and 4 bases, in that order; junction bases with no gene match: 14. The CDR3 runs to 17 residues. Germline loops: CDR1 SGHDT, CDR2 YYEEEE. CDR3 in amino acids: CASSWGTSGRVLETQYF. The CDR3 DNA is TGTGCCAGCAGCTGGGGAACCAGCGGGAGAGTTTTAGAGACCCAGTACTTC.

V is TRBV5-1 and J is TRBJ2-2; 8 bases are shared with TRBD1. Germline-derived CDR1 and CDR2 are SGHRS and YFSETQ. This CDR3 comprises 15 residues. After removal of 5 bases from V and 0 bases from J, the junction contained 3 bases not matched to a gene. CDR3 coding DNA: TGCGCCAGCAGGGGACAGGCCACGAACACCGGGGAGCTGTTTTTT. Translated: CASRGQATNTGELFF.

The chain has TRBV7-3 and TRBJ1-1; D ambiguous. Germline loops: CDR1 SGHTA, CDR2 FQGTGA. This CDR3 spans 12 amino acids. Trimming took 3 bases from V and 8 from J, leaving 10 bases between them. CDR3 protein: CASSFTTGEAFF. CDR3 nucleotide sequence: TGTGCCAGCAGCTTCACGACGGGGGAAGCTTTCTTT.

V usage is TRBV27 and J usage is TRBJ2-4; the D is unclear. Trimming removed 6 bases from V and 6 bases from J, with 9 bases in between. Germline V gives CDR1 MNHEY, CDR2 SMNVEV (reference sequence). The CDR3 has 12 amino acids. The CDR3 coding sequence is TGTGCCAGCAGCACTCCGGGAAACATTCAGTACTTC. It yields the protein CASSTPGNIQYF.

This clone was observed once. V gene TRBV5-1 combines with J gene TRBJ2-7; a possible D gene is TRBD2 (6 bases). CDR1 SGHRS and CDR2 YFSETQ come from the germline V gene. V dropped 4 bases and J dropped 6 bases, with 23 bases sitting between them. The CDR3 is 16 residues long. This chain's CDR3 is CASSPRDSPGYSEQYF. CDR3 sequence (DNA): TGCGCCAGCAGCCCTCGGGACTCCCCGGGATACTCCGAGCAGTACTTC.

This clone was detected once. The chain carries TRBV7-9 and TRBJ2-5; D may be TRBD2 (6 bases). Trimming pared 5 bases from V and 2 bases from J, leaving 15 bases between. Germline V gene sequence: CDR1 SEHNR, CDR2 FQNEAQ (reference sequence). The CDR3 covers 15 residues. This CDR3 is CASSRLNSGQETQYF. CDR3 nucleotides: TGTGCCAGCAGCCGCTTAAATAGCGGACAAGAGACCCAGTACTTC. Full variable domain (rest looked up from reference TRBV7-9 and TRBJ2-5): DTGVSQNPRHKITKRGQNVTFRCDPISEHNRLYWYRQTLGQGPEFLTYFQNEAQLEKSRLLSDRFSAERPKGSFSTLEIQRTEQGDSAMYLCASSRLNSGQETQYFGPGTRLLVL.

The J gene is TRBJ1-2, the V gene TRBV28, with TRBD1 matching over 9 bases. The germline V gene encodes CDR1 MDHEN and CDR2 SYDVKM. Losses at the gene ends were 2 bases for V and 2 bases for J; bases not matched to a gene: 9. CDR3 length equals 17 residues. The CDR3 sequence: CASSLRGPGQGNYGYTF. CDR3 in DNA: TGTGCCAGCAGTTTACGGGGACCGGGACAGGGAAACTATGGCTACACCTTC.

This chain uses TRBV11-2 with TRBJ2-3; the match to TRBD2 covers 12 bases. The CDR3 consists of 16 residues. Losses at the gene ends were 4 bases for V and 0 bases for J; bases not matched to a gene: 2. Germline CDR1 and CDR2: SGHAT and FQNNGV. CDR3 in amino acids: CASSSGLAGSTDTQYF. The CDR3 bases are TGTGCCAGCAGCTCTGGACTAGCGGGAAGCACAGATACGCAGTATTTT. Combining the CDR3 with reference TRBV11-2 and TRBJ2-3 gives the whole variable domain EAGVAQSPRYKIIEKRQSVAFWCNPISGHATLYWYQQILGQGPKLLIQFQNNGVVDDSQLPKDRFSAERLKGVDSTLKIQPAKLEDSAVYLCASSSGLAGSTDTQYFGPGTRLTVL.

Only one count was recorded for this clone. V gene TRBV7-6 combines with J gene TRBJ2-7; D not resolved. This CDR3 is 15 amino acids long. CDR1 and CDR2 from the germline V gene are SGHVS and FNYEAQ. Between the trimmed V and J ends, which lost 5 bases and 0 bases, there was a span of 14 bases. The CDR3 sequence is CASSLRLGSSYEQYF. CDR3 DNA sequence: TGTGCCAGCAGCCTACGGCTGGGCAGCTCCTACGAGCAGTACTTC.

CDR3 sequence (DNA): TGTGCCAGTAGTACCGGACAGGGCCAAGAGACCCAGTACTTC. It translates to CASSTGQGQETQYF. The chain is built from TRBV19 and TRBJ2-5; 8 nucleotides line up with TRBD1. V was pared by 4 bases and J by 1 base, with 2 bases of the junction left unmatched. This CDR3 spans 14 amino acids. The germline V gene has CDR1 LNHDA and CDR2 SQIVND (reference sequence).

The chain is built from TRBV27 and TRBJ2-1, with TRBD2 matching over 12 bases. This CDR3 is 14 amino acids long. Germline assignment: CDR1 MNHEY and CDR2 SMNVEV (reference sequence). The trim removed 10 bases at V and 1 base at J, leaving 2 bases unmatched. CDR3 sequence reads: CATLAGGSYNEQFF. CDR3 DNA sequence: TGTGCCACTCTAGCGGGGGGGTCCTACAATGAGCAGTTCTTC.

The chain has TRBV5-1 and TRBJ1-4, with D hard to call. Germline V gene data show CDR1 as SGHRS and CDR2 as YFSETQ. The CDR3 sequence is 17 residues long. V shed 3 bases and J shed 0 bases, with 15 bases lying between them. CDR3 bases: TGCGCCAGCAGCTCCGGGTCGCCGAGGGCAACTAATGAAAAACTGTTTTTT. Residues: CASSSGSPRATNEKLFF.

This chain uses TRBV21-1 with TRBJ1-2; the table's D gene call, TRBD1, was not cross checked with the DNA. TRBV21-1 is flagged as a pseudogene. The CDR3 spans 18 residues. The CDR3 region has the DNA TGTGCCAGCAGCCCCACCGGGACAGGGTATGGTGGTTCGGATGGCTACACCTTC. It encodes CASSPTGTGYGGSDGYTF.

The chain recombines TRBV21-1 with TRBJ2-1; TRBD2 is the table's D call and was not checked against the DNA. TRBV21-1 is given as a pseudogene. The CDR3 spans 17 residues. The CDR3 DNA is TGTGCCAGCAGCCCGACTAGCGGGGGTGGTAAGGACAATGAGCAGTTCTTC. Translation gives CASSPTSGGGKDNEQFF.

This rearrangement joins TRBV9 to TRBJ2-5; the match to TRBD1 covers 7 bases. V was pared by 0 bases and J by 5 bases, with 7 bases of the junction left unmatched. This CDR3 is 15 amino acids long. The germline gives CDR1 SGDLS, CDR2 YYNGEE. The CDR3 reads CASSVEGAGRETQYF. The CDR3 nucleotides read TGTGCCAGCAGCGTAGAGGGGGCCGGACGGGAGACCCAGTACTTC.

The chain's CDR3 is CASSPSGGRDEKLFF. As DNA, the CDR3 is TGTGCCAGCAGTCCCTCCGGGGGGCGGGATGAAAAACTGTTTTTT. The rearrangement joins TRBV25-1 to TRBJ1-4; the D gene is possibly TRBD1 (6 bases). CDR1 MGHDK and CDR2 SYGVNS come from the germline V gene. The ends were cut back, 5 bases at V and 6 bases at J, with 16 bases in the middle. The CDR3 length is 15 residues.

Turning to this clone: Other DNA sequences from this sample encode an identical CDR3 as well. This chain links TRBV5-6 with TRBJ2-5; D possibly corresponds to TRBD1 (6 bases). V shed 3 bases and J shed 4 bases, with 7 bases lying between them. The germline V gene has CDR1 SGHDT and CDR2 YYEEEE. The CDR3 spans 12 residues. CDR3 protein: CASSYRVETQYF. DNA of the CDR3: TGTGCCAGCAGCTACAGGGTAGAGACCCAGTACTTC.

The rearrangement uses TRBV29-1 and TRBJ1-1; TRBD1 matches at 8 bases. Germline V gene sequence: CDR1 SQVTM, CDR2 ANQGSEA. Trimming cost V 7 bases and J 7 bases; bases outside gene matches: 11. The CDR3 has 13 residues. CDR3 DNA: TGCAGCGGCGGTGCCCAGGGGGCTGGTGAAGCTTTCTTT. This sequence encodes CSGGAQGAGEAFF.

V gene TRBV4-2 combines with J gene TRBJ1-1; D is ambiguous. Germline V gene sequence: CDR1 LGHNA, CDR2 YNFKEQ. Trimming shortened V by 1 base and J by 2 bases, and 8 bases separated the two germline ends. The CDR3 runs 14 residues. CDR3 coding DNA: TGTGCCAGCAGCCAAGTGGGAGGAAACACTGAAGCTTTCTTT. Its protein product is CASSQVGGNTEAFF.